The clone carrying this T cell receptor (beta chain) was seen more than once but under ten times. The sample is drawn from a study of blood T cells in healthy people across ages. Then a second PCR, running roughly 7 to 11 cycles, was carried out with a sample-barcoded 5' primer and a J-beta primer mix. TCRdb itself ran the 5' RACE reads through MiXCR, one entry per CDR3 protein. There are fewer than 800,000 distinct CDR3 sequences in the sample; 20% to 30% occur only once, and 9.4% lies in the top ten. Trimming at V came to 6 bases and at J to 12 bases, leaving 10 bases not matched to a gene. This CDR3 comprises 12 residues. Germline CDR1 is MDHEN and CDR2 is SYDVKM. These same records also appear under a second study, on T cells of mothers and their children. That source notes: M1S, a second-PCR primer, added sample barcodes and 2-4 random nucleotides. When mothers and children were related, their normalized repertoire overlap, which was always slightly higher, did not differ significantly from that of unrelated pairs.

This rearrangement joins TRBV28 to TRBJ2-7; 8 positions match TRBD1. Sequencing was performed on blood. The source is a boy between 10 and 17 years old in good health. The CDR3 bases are TGTGCCAGCAGCGCCCCAGGGGGCCCGCTGTACTTC. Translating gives CASSAPGGPLYF.